This section outlines one TCR beta chain sequence together with its context. Its antigen is unidentified. Noted time point: newly diagnosed GD, antithyroid drugs for less than 3 months. Researchers made the TCR library from RNA that was extracted from PBMCs. Libraries of TCR beta came from iRepertoire HTBI primers plus Arm-PCR of CDR3 regions. Via MiXCR, TCRdb re-called the multiplex PCR reads, giving one row per CDR3 protein. The top ten hold approximately 20% of the sample, which has 620,000 or so distinct CDR3 sequences, 15% to 20% seen once. The length of the CDR3 is 15 residues. The germline V gene encodes CDR1 SGHKS and CDR2 YYEKEE (reference sequence). The V and J ends lost 4 bases and 2 bases respectively, with 13 bases between them. The data were obtained in a study of regulatory T cells in long-lasting Graves disease. Study-wide findings and caveats: Patients with persistent disease shared under 3,500 public clonotypes, outpacing the 966 shared by new patients. A reduction in accuracy may have resulted from the small sample size.

These data were also reused for a study on T cells in Graves' hyperthyroidism and ophthalmopathy. From that paper: Investigators excluded patients with uncontrolled infection, other autoimmune disease, pregnancy or lactation.

This TCR was sampled from a woman aged 25 to 39 with Graves disease. The chain uses TRBV5-5 and TRBJ1-5, with D unresolved. This specimen was peripheral blood mononuclear cells (PBMCs), taken at new diagnosis, from a patient treated with antithyroid drugs. The chain's CDR3 is CASSPDDGGNQPQHF. For the CDR3, the DNA is TGTGCCAGCAGCCCGGACGATGGCGGCAATCAGCCCCAGCATTTT.